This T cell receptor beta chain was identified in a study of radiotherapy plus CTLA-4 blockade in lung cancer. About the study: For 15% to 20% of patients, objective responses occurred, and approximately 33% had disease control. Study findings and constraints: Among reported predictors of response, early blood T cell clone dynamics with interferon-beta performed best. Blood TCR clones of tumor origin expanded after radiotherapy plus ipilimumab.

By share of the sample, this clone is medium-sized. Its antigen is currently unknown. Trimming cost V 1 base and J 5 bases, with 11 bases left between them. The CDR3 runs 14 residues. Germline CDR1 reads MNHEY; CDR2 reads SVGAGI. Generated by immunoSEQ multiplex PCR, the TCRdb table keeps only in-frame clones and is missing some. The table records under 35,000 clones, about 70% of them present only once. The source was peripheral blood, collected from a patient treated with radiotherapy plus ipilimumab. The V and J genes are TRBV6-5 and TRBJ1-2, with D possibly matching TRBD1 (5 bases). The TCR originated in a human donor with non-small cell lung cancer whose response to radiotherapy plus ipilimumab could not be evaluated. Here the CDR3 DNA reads TGTGCCAGCAGTTACTTCCAGGGTACTTATGGCTACACCTTC. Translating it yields CASSYFQGTYGYTF.